This T cell receptor beta chain is drawn from a study of cytomegalovirus exposure and HLA in healthy donors. Whole-study findings and limits: Within the approximately 120 validation repertoires, first-cohort TCR clusters tended to co-occur, according to a later analysis. High specificity and sensitivity for cytomegalovirus status were reported for the classifier.

The repertoire was sequenced with immunoSEQ multiplex PCR; TCRdb's copy has only in-frame clones and lacks some. The data contain about 160,000 clones, about 96% of them singletons. On this clone itself: The antigen remains unidentified.

CDR3 length: 15 residues. Germline V CDR1 and CDR2: SGHAT, FQNNGV. The J segment lost 0 bases and the V segment lost 6 bases, leaving 7 bases of the junction unmatched. This clonotype was sampled from a woman younger than 35 in good health and CMV-seronegative. V and J are TRBV11-2 and TRBJ1-2; 7 bases agree with TRBD1. The specimen was PBMCs. Written as DNA, the CDR3 is TGTGCCAGCAGGAAAGGAGGACAGGCTAACTATGGCTACACCTTC. Encoded protein: CASRKGGQANYGYTF. Complete variable domain (other parts from reference TRBV11-2 and TRBJ1-2): EAGVAQSPRYKIIEKRQSVAFWCNPISGHATLYWYQQILGQGPKLLIQFQNNGVVDDSQLPKDRFSAERLKGVDSTLKIQPAKLEDSAVYLCASRKGGQANYGYTFGSGTRLTVV.